A selection of T cell receptor beta chains follows, all from one sample in a study of cytomegalovirus exposure and HLA in healthy donors. Libraries were prepared by immunoSEQ multiplex PCR; TCRdb keeps only in-frame clonotypes and omits some of them. This table holds over 150,000 clones, about 90% found once. Material for sequencing was PBMCs. The receptors were sampled from a young woman in good health and CMV-seropositive. Each CDR3 is given with its conserved first and last residue. Fields, in order: J gene, V gene, CDR3 protein.

>TRBJ2-3|TRBV5-3
CARSPRTGGTDTQYF
>TRBJ1-1|TRBV7-2
CASSLGQNTEAFF
>TRBJ2-1|TRBV30
CAWKRGAYNEQFF
>TRBJ2-5|TRBV27
CASSLSKGGRETQYF
>TRBJ2-3|TRBV5-6
CASSPYTDTQYF
>TRBJ2-2|TRBV7-6
CASSLEGGASNTGELFF
>TRBJ2-7|TRBV7-2
CASSFGASYEQYF
>TRBJ1-2|TRBV28
CASRTGGYGYTF
>TRBJ1-4|TRBV4-1
CASSRDRGREKLFF
>TRBJ1-2|TRBV30
CAWSVSARLNYGYTF
>TRBJ2-2|TRBV5-5
CASSPRDRRNTGELFF
>TRBJ2-3|TRBV9
CASSGGPTSGNTDTQYF
>TRBJ1-6|TRBV10-2
CASTLTGWDSYNSPLHF
>TRBJ2-2|TRBV29-1
CSAGLNTGELFF
>TRBJ2-5|TRBV6-5
CASSYSIAGARETQYF
>TRBJ1-4|TRBV6-6
CASSLTGSGEKLFF
>TRBJ2-1|TRBV28
CASSWDYRSFEQFF
>TRBJ1-5|TRBV6-1
CASSPYGGEIQHF
>TRBJ1-5|TRBV5-6
CASSPWVLGGNQPQHF
>TRBJ2-5|TRBV30
CAWSVRGGARETQYF
>TRBJ2-3|TRBV5-1
CASSSDSVTDTQYF
>TRBJ1-2|TRBV4-1
CASSHRQGMDYGYTF
>TRBJ1-1|TRBV7-2
CASSLLSANTEAFF
>TRBJ2-7|TRBV29-1
CSVTAGSEQYF
>TRBJ1-5|TRBV2
CASSPGDQPQHF
>TRBJ2-3|TRBV5-6
CASSLQAGGPDTQYF
>TRBJ1-4|TRBV2
CASSAGSPTNEKLFF
>TRBJ1-1|TRBV5-1
CASSLAVNRGRTEAFF
>TRBJ2-7|TRBV5-1
CASSFPGNEQYF
>TRBJ2-3|TRBV19
CASSMVWTSGVSTDTQYF
>TRBJ2-5|TRBV11-3
CASSLGGQPGETQYF
>TRBJ1-6|TRBV6-5
CASSYGSGVNNSPLHF
>TRBJ2-1|TRBV6-6
CASGSDDSGDFNEQFF
>TRBJ2-2|TRBV6-5
CASSQTRQPTGELFF
>TRBJ2-1|TRBV13
CASSPSSGGADEQFF
>TRBJ1-5|TRBV7-9
CASSPGQGVQPQHF
>TRBJ2-3|TRBV18
CASSSGQSTDTQYF
>TRBJ1-5|TRBV2
CASSEGGGISPQHF
>TRBJ2-1|TRBV6-1
CASTAKGVQFF
>TRBJ2-2|TRBV5-4
CASSPSKNTGELFF
>TRBJ2-3|TRBV5-4
CASSPIAGTDTQYF
>TRBJ1-1|TRBV6-5
CASSYSNRPNTEAFF
>TRBJ2-3|TRBV6-6
CASTGPSGTSDTQYF
>TRBJ1-2|TRBV27
CASSDRTVPWGYTF
>TRBJ1-1|TRBV6-5
CASGLSEAFF
>TRBJ2-2|TRBV11-2
CASTRLAGDRANTGELFF
>TRBJ2-2|TRBV5-6
CASSKRGGTGELFF
>TRBJ2-6|TRBV12-5
CASGRGHSSGANVLTF
>TRBJ2-2|TRBV7-6
CASSPSAARAGTGELFF
>TRBJ2-3|TRBV25-1
CASSDAIFAGADTQYF
>TRBJ1-6|TRBV27
CASSLWANNSPLHF
>TRBJ2-6|TRBV19
CASRTGSGANVLTF
>TRBJ2-5|TRBV5-4
CASSRGLAGGSFQETQYF
>TRBJ2-2|TRBV6-1
CASRTGEELFF
>TRBJ1-1|TRBV11-3
CASSGTGTEAFF